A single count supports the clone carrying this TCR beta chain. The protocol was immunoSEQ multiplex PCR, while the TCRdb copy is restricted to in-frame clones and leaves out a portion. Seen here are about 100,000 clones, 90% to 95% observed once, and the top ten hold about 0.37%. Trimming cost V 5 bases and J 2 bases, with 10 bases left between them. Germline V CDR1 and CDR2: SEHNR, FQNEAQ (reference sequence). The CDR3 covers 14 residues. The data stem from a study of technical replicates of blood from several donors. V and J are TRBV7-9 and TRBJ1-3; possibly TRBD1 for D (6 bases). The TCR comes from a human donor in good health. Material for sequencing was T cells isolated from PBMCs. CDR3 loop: CASSKQGAGNTIYF. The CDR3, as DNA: TGTGCCAGCAGCAAACAGGGAGCTGGAAACACCATATATTTT.